The entry below describes one T cell receptor (beta chain). Its antigen is unidentified. PCR was performed using 60 Vbeta and 13 Jbeta primers. TCRdb's copy holds only in-frame clones and misses some; the assay was immunoSEQ multiplex PCR. The sample lists about 110,000 clones; about 13% were seen once. The sample originates from a study of cytomegalovirus exposure and HLA in healthy donors. Whole-study context: In an early release, HLA-typed donors contributed some 82 million unique TCR sequences. Study results and limitations: Likely technical artifact: a cluster of highly shared sequence variants. Three CMV-associated chains proved CMV antigen-specific in vitro. Across donors, most TCRs were seen rarely, yet some public ones were widespread.

Germline values: CDR1 MDHEN, CDR2 SYDVKM. V was trimmed by 4 bases and J by 4 bases, leaving 10 bases between them. CDR3 size: 14 residues. This sequence joins TRBV28 and TRBJ2-2; D ambiguous. The sample was PBMCs. The TCR sequence derives from a man aged 40-49 years in good health and CMV-seropositive. Here the CDR3 reads CASSSSAVTGELFF. The CDR3 nucleotides are TGTGCCAGCAGTTCATCCGCAGTCACCGGGGAGCTGTTTTTT.